This T cell receptor beta chain is drawn from a study of a mutant IDH1 vaccine in newly diagnosed glioma. Study overall: Earlier therapy was either radiotherapy, temozolomide, or both, and most got both.

Trimming removed 3 bases from V and 10 bases from J, with 31 bases in between. Germline CDR1 is LNHNV and CDR2 is YYDKDF (reference sequence). The CDR3 contains 19 residues. Described time point: baseline, week 1 (first vaccination visit). Treatment in this sample: pre-vaccination baseline after standard-of-care therapy. Repertoires were generated with immunoSEQ multiplex PCR, while TCRdb's copy carries only in-frame clones and drops some. The table has around 15,000 clones, roughly nine tenths seen once. This sequence joins TRBV15 and TRBJ2-1, with a weak D call TRBD2 (6 bases). This specimen was PBMCs, taken from a glioma patient treated with radiotherapy, temozolomide or both. The TCR sequence derives from a woman aged 40 to 50 with glioma. Some clones in this sample may be carry-over from other donors' samples. In DNA form, the CDR3 reads TGTGCCACCAGCAGCCCTCTGGTGTTCGGCGGCGGAAGGAGGGACGAGCAGTTCTTC. This translates into CATSSPLVFGGGRRDEQFF.